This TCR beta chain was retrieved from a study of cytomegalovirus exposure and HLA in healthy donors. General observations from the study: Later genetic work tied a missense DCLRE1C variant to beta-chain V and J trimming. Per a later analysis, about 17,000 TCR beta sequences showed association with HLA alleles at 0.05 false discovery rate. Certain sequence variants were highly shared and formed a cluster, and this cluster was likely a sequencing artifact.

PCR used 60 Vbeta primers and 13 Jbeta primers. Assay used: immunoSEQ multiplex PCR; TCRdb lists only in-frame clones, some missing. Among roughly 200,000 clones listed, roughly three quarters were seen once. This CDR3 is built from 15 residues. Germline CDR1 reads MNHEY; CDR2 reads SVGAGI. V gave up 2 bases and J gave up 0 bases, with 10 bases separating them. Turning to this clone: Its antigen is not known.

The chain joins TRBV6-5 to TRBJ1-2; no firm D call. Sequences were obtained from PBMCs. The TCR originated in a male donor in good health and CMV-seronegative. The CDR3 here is CASSYGEVTNYGYTF. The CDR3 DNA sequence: TGTGCCAGCAGTTACGGGGAGGTTACTAACTATGGCTACACCTTC.